This T cell receptor (beta chain) was captured by sequencing in a study of blood T cell repertoires in COVID-19. After removal of 3 bases from V and 7 bases from J, the junction contained 8 bases not matched to a gene. The CDR3 length is 15 residues. CDR1 KGHSH and CDR2 LQKENI come from the germline V gene. Repertoires were generated with immunoSEQ multiplex PCR, while TCRdb's copy carries only in-frame clones and drops some. The sample yields under 200,000 clones, around nine tenths seen once. This chain joins TRBV18 and TRBJ2-2; 7 bases match TRBD1. Sequenced input: peripheral blood. This TCR derives from a man in his fifties or sixties with acute or convalescent COVID-19. Here the CDR3 reads CASSPQQGDGGELFF. In DNA, the CDR3 is TGTGCCAGCTCACCGCAGCAGGGGGACGGCGGGGAGCTGTTTTTT.